This T cell receptor beta chain is from a study of CD8 T cells in Susac syndrome. Overall study findings and caveats: The authors acknowledged that their TCR sequencing and HLA analysis involved a relatively small number of individuals.

The CDR3 has 15 residues. Germline V gene data show CDR1 as SGHAT and CDR2 as FQNNGV. The V and J ends lost 2 bases and 1 base, in that order; junction bases with no gene match: 0. To note about this clonotype: The antigen is not known.

The CD8+ and CD4+ T cells were isolated magnetically using a negative isolation approach, whereas the TEMRA cells were enriched by FACS. The RNA input was about 0.5 to 1 ug, and it was reverse transcribed with random hexamers. TCR beta CDR3 was amplified by immunoSEQ multiplex PCR. This amplification extended across 54 Vbeta and 13 Jbeta segments. TCRdb re-analysed the immunoSEQ multiplex PCR reads in MiXCR, keeping a single row per CDR3 protein. The table records around 100,000 distinct CDR3 sequences, 95% of them present only once. This TCR derives from a human donor with Susac syndrome. Sequencing was done on a sample of CD8+ T cells from PBMCs. This chain connects TRBV11-2 to TRBJ2-3; the match to TRBD2 covers 10 bases. The DNA of the CDR3 is TGTGCCAGCAGCTTACTAGCGGGGGGCACAGATACGCAGTATTTT. It is translated as CASSLLAGGTDTQYF.